A single sample is the source of the 11 T cell receptor beta chains below, sequenced in a study of T cell clonality in common variable immunodeficiency. The repertoire was sequenced with immunoSEQ multiplex PCR; TCRdb's copy has only in-frame clones and lacks some. The sample contains roughly 29,000 clones, none of them singletons. The sample consisted of peripheral blood mononuclear cells. The receptor source for this set is a person aged 18 to 70 in good health.

Comment on this clone: The CDR3 is cut off 3 residues early in the read; its end comes from the germline J gene. This chain uses TRBV2 with TRBJ1-2; D is possibly TRBD1 (6 bases). Germline lookup yields CDR1 SNHLY and CDR2 FYNNEI. This CDR3 spans 14 amino acids. The sequenced CDR3 bases are TGTGCCAGCAGTGAGTTTACAGGGTTCCTAGAC. Its translation is CASSEFTGFLD. The whole CDR3 is CASSEFTGFLDYTF.

In this sample, this clone turned up many times. This CDR3 is CASSLEAAGGRTDTQYF. Incomplete CDR3 DNA: TGTGCCAGCAGCCTAGAAGCTGCGGGGGGGCGGACAGATACG. V gene TRBV28 combines with J gene TRBJ2-3, with 9 bases matching TRBD2. The CDR3 goes on 3 residues after the read ends, and that part is filled in from the germline J gene. In germline, CDR1 is MDHEN, CDR2 SYDVKM. V lost 6 bases to trimming and J lost 3 bases; unmatched junction nucleotides: 13. This CDR3 spans 17 amino acids.

This clone has a count of ten or more. The CDR3 goes on 3 residues after the read ends, and that part is filled in from the germline J gene. The chain employs TRBV20-1 and TRBJ1-1; TRBD1 is a possible D gene (6 bases). The CDR3 length is 13 residues. From germline, CDR1 is DFQATT and CDR2 SNEGSKA (reference sequence). The CDR3 is CSASGPTGTEAFF. Incomplete CDR3 DNA: TGCAGTGCTAGCGGTCCCACCGGGACAGAA.

This clone was seen a few times. The sequenced fragment ends 3 residues before the CDR3 boundary, so the rest is inferred from the germline J gene. The rearrangement uses TRBV7-3 and TRBJ1-2, with D tentatively TRBD1 (5 bases). Germline CDR1 SGHTA, CDR2 FQGTGA. This CDR3 comprises 11 residues. CDR3 DNA, as far as it was read: TGTGCCAGCAGCTTACCGGGGGAC. It yields the protein CASSLPGD. The full-length CDR3 reads as CASSLPGDYTF.

This clone was seen many times. Compared with germline, one end of the junction differs, possibly owing to a read error. The sequenced fragment ends 3 residues before the CDR3 boundary, so the rest is inferred from the germline J gene. The chain carries TRBV4-2 and TRBJ1-6, with D tentatively TRBD1 (6 bases). CDR1 and CDR2 (germline): LGHNA, YNFKEQ. This CDR3 has 16 residues. The CDR3 spells CASSQQGSSYNSPLHF. Incomplete CDR3 DNA: TGCGCCAGCAGCCAACAGGGTAGCTCCTATAATTCACCC.

This clone was detected ten times or more. With the read ending 3 residues before the CDR3 end, the germline J gene is used to fill in that end. This rearrangement joins TRBV5-6 to TRBJ2-2, with D possibly matching TRBD1 (5 bases). The CDR3 has 13 residues. The V gene's germline CDR1 is SGHDT and CDR2 YYEEEE. V lost 3 bases to trimming and J lost 3 bases, with 6 bases between them. Partial CDR3 DNA: TGTGCCAGCAGCTCCAGGGACACCGGGGAG. It yields the protein CASSSRDTGE. The full-length CDR3 reads as CASSSRDTGELFF.

Ten or more counts support this clone. The read stops 3 residues short of the end of the CDR3; the missing end is completed from the germline J gene. V gene TRBV5-1 combines with J gene TRBJ1-4; perhaps TRBD1 as D (6 bases). The CDR3 covers 16 residues. V was shortened by 4 bases and J by 0 bases, with 13 bases between the two germline ends. Germline loops: CDR1 SGHRS, CDR2 YFSETQ. CDR3 protein: CASSPGQKPTNEKLFF. The covered CDR3 bases are TGCGCCAGCAGCCCCGGACAGAAGCCAACTAATGAAAAA.

This clone was detected many times. The CDR3 end falls 3 residues outside the read, so it is completed with the germline J gene. This sequence joins TRBV20-1 and TRBJ2-1; D not resolved. Germline V gene data show CDR1 as DFQATT and CDR2 as SNEGSKA (reference sequence). Trimming took off 6 bases at V and 3 bases at J, with 15 bases between the two ends. The CDR3 length is 14 residues. The CDR3 region is CSALLAQRYNEQFF. The CDR3 DNA, read in part, is TGCAGTGCCCTCTTAGCCCAACGCTACAATGAG.

There are many counts of this clone. The read comes to an end 3 residues before the CDR3 does, leaving the germline J gene to fill in the end. The J gene is TRBJ2-7, the V gene TRBV4-2; D perhaps matches TRBD2 (5 bases). V shed 4 bases and J shed 3 bases, with 13 bases lying between them. The CDR3 length is 14 residues. Germline V gene sequence: CDR1 LGHNA, CDR2 YNFKEQ. The sequenced part of the CDR3 DNA is TGTGCCAGCAGCCTTAGACCTAGCTTCTACGAG. It encodes CASSLRPSFYE. The entire CDR3 is CASSLRPSFYEQYF.

This clone has at least ten counts. The CDR3 end lies 3 residues beyond the end of the read and is filled in from the germline J gene. V is TRBV20-1 and J is TRBJ1-6, with 9 bases aligning to TRBD1. CDR3 length: 14 residues. V trimming: 3 bases; J trimming: 8 bases; junction bases outside the gene matches: 5. Germline V gene sequence: CDR1 DFQATT, CDR2 SNEGSKA (reference sequence). Partial CDR3 DNA: TGCAGTGCTAGGAAACAGGGGGCCGATTCACCC. Its protein is CSARKQGADSP. The whole CDR3 sequence reads CSARKQGADSPLHF.

This clone was observed many times. The read finishes 3 residues shy of the CDR3 end, and the germline J gene is used to complete it. The V gene is TRBV7-2, the J gene TRBJ1-5, with D possibly matching TRBD1 (5 bases). The V gene's germline CDR1 is SGHTA and CDR2 FQGNSA. The length of the CDR3 is 15 residues. V was clipped by 2 bases and J by 0 bases, with 8 bases between them. The chain's CDR3 is CASSLNQGSNQPQHF. The CDR3 bases that were read are TGTGCCAGCAGCTTAAATCAGGGTAGCAATCAGCCC.